One sample yielded the 19 T cell receptor beta chains listed below, sequenced in a study of cytomegalovirus exposure and HLA in healthy donors. The PCR ran on 60 Vbeta and 13 Jbeta primers. The repertoire was sequenced with immunoSEQ multiplex PCR; TCRdb's copy has only in-frame clones and lacks some. The repertoire table contains approximately 140,000 clones. Material: PBMCs. Receptors originate from a man in his forties in good health and CMV-seronegative.

CDR3 sequence: CASSQSTGTGAFYGYTF. In DNA, the CDR3 is TGCGCCAGCAGCCAGTCTACCGGGACAGGGGCCTTCTATGGCTACACCTTC. The chain is built from TRBV4-1 and TRBJ1-2, with TRBD1 matching 10 bases. Germline V gives CDR1 MGHRA, CDR2 YSYEKL. CDR3 length: 17 residues. V lost 3 bases and J lost 4; bases outside the gene matches: 11.

The CDR3 sequence: CASSYSAGAGETQYF. For the CDR3, the DNA is TGTGCCAGCAGTTACTCTGCGGGGGCCGGGGAGACCCAGTACTTC. This chain uses TRBV6-5 with TRBJ2-5; D perhaps matches TRBD2 (7 bases). Germline lookup yields CDR1 MNHEY and CDR2 SVGAGI. There are 15 residues in the CDR3. V was trimmed by 0 bases and J by 5 bases, leaving 13 bases between them.

The chain links TRBV10-3 to TRBJ2-1; 7 bases are shared with TRBD1. J lost 1 base, V lost 6 bases, and 6 bases had no gene match. CDR1 ENHRY and CDR2 SYGVKD come from the germline V gene. The CDR3 has 15 residues. As DNA, the CDR3 is TGTGCCATCAGGACAGGGCCCACTTCCTACAATGAGCAGTTCTTC. Translated: CAIRTGPTSYNEQFF.

The V gene is TRBV7-3, the J gene TRBJ2-2; 7 bases map to TRBD2. The V and J ends lost 4 bases and 4 bases, in that order; junction bases with no gene match: 3. Germline CDR1 and CDR2: SGHTA and FQGTGA. There are 14 residues in the CDR3. This CDR3 reads CASSWSSGTGELFF. The CDR3 bases are TGTGCCAGCAGCTGGTCTAGCGGCACCGGGGAGCTGTTTTTT. Variable domain in full (rest from reference TRBV7-3 and TRBJ2-2): GAGVSQTPSNKVTEKGKYVELRCDPISGHTALYWYRQSLGQGPEFLIYFQGTGAADDSGLPNDRFFAVRPEGSVSTLKIQRTERGDSAVYLCASSWSSGTGELFFGEGSRLTVL.

The rearrangement uses TRBV11-2 and TRBJ1-4; 7 bases agree with TRBD1. Germline assignment: CDR1 SGHAT and CDR2 FQNNGV. CDR3 size: 14 residues. V lost 6 bases, J lost 2 bases, and 3 bases stayed unmatched. This CDR3 reads CASRTGATNEKLFF. The CDR3 DNA follows: TGTGCCAGCAGAACAGGGGCGACTAATGAAAAACTGTTTTTT.

The chain uses TRBV5-1 and TRBJ1-6; perhaps TRBD1 as D (6 bases). Trimming took 3 bases from V and 8 from J, leaving 24 bases between them. Germline CDR1 reads SGHRS; CDR2 reads YFSETQ. This CDR3 has 18 amino acids. CDR3 amino acids: CASSSGTSTSGYDSPLHF. The CDR3 DNA sequence: TGCGCCAGCAGCTCCGGGACATCCACCTCGGGATATGATTCACCCCTCCACTTT.

Of note for this clone: Different DNA sequences within this sample yield the same CDR3. The chain links TRBV7-9 to TRBJ2-1; TRBD2 matches at 8 bases. The length of the CDR3 is 12 residues. Germline values: CDR1 SEHNR, CDR2 FQNEAQ (reference sequence). V was clipped by 2 bases and J by 10 bases; unmatched bases: 1. CDR3 amino acids: CASSLTSGEQFF. CDR3 DNA sequence: TGTGCCAGCAGCTTAACTAGCGGCGAGCAGTTCTTC.

The chain joins TRBV7-2 to TRBJ2-5; TRBD2 agrees at 8 bases. CDR1 is SGHTA, CDR2 FQGNSA, per germline. The CDR3 sequence is 14 residues long. Trimming took 4 bases from V and 0 from J; bases not matched to a gene: 1. The CDR3 sequence: CASSSRGDQETQYF. The CDR3 region has the DNA TGTGCCAGCAGCTCGCGGGGGGACCAAGAGACCCAGTACTTC.

V is TRBV5-6 and J is TRBJ1-3; D ambiguous. Trimming pared 2 bases from V and 4 bases from J, leaving 7 bases between. Looked up from germline, CDR1 is SGHDT and CDR2 is YYEEEE. The CDR3 is 13 residues long. The CDR3, as DNA: TGTGCCAGCAGCTTAGCAGGAGGAAACACCATATATTTT. Translating gives CASSLAGGNTIYF.

V and J are TRBV11-3 and TRBJ2-7; D not certain. Trimming removed 0 bases from V and 3 bases from J, with 12 bases in between. Germline CDR1 reads SGHNT; CDR2 reads YENEEA. The length of the CDR3 is 15 residues. CDR3 sequence: CASSLDSASDYEQYF. The DNA of the CDR3 is TGTGCCAGCAGCTTAGATTCAGCGTCAGACTACGAGCAGTACTTC. Using reference TRBV11-3 and TRBJ2-7 for the parts outside the CDR3, the full variable domain is EAGVVQSPRYKIIEKKQPVAFWCNPISGHNTLYWYLQNLGQGPELLIRYENEEAVDDSQLPKDRFSAERLKGVDSTLKIQPAELGDSAVYLCASSLDSASDYEQYFGPGTRLTVT.

V usage is TRBV7-6 and J usage is TRBJ1-2, with 8 positions matching TRBD1. J lost 4 bases, V lost 5 bases, and 6 bases had no gene match. Looked up from germline, CDR1 is SGHVS and CDR2 is FNYEAQ. This CDR3 comprises 14 residues. CDR3 in DNA: TGTGCCAGCAGCCCCGGACAGGGCGGCTATGGCTACACCTTC. This sequence encodes CASSPGQGGYGYTF. The entire variable domain, with the rest obtained from reference TRBV7-6 and TRBJ1-2, is as follows: GAGVSQSPRYKVTKRGQDVALRCDPISGHVSLYWYRQALGQGPEFLTYFNYEAQQDKSGLPNDRFSAERPEGSISTLTIQRTEQRDSAMYRCASSPGQGGYGYTFGSGTRLTVV.

This chain uses TRBV9 with TRBJ1-2; 8 bases match TRBD1. CDR1 SGDLS and CDR2 YYNGEE come from the germline V gene. The CDR3 extends over 16 amino acids. J was trimmed by 0 bases and V by 3 bases; bases with no gene match: 7. This CDR3 is CASSGYGTGTNYGYTF. CDR3 in DNA: TGTGCCAGCAGCGGGTACGGGACAGGTACTAACTATGGCTACACCTTC. Based on the CDR3 plus reference TRBV9 and TRBJ1-2, the full variable domain is DSGVTQTPKHLITATGQRVTLRCSPRSGDLSVYWYQQSLDQGLQFLIQYYNGEERAKGNILERFSAQQFPDLHSELNLSSLELGDSALYFCASSGYGTGTNYGYTFGSGTRLTVV.

The CDR3 DNA follows: TGTGCCAGCAGCGCCGGGAATTCCTTGGCAACTAATGAAAAACTGTTTTTT. It specifies CASSAGNSLATNEKLFF. V and J are TRBV9 and TRBJ1-4; D unclear. This CDR3 is built from 17 residues. CDR1 SGDLS and CDR2 YYNGEE come from the germline V gene. V was cut by 3 bases and J by 0 bases, with 15 bases left in between.

The chain couples TRBV6-1 to TRBJ1-4; D gene uncertain. CDR1 and CDR2 from the germline V gene are MNHNS and SASEGT. This CDR3 has 15 residues. The V end lost 10 bases, the J end lost 0 bases, and 15 bases lay between the germline ends. The CDR3 region is CATRGPGSTNEKLFF. CDR3 in DNA: TGTGCCACACGGGGTCCGGGGTCAACTAATGAAAAACTGTTTTTT.

The chain joins TRBV5-1 to TRBJ1-2, with 7 bases lining up with TRBD1. This CDR3 has 16 residues. Germline trimming cut 0 bases from V and 0 bases from J; bases unmatched to any gene: 5. CDR1 is SGHRS, CDR2 YFSETQ, per germline. DNA of the CDR3: TGCGCCAGCAGCTTGGAGGGGACAGAAGCTAACTATGGCTACACCTTC. This sequence encodes CASSLEGTEANYGYTF.

The rearrangement uses TRBV5-4 and TRBJ1-5; D might be TRBD1 (5 bases). This CDR3 region has 15 residues. Looked up from germline, CDR1 is SGHNT and CDR2 is YYREEE (reference sequence). Trimming left V 0 bases short and J 2 bases short, with 9 bases between. The CDR3 coding sequence is TGTGCCAGCAGCTTGGAGCCGGGGGGCAATCAGCCCCAGCATTTT. It translates to CASSLEPGGNQPQHF.

The chain is built from TRBV28 and TRBJ1-3; no clear D. The CDR3 contains 15 residues. Trimming shortened V by 4 bases and J by 4 bases, and 14 bases separated the two germline ends. Germline assignment: CDR1 MDHEN and CDR2 SYDVKM. As DNA, the CDR3 is TGTGCCAGCAGTTATTACAGTTTAATGGGAAACACCATATATTTT. Its translation: CASSYYSLMGNTIYF.

The chain joins TRBV4-1 to TRBJ1-4; TRBD1 matches at 10 bases. V was clipped by 4 bases and J by 7 bases; unmatched bases: 6. The CDR3 totals 15 residues. Germline CDR1 is MGHRA and CDR2 is YSYEKL. In DNA form, the CDR3 reads TGCGCCAGCAGCCGTTCCGGGACAGGGGTTGAAAAACTGTTTTTT. Translation gives CASSRSGTGVEKLFF.

This chain links TRBV5-1 with TRBJ2-2; D gene ambiguous. The CDR3 runs 14 residues. Trimming pared 2 bases from V and 1 base from J, leaving 6 bases between. CDR1 and CDR2 from the germline V gene are SGHRS and YFSETQ. The CDR3 is CASSLEMNTGELFF. In nucleotides, the CDR3 is TGCGCCAGCAGCTTAGAGATGAACACCGGGGAGCTGTTTTTT.